The 13 T cell receptor beta chains presented below share a single source sample, sequenced in a study of tumor-infiltrating lymphocytes in localized non-small cell lung cancer. Profiling relied on immunoSEQ multiplex PCR, and the TCRdb table lists in-frame clones only, not all of them. The table includes some 8,100 clones, almost 80% detected once. Sequencing used uninvolved lung tissue not adjacent to the tumor. The receptor source for this set is a human donor with non-small cell lung cancer.

This sequence joins TRBV5-1 and TRBJ1-1; TRBD1 matches 8 bases. Per the germline V gene, CDR1 is SGHRS and CDR2 is YFSETQ. The CDR3 has 16 residues. The junction had 9 bases not matched to a gene; V was cut back by 1 base and J by 4 bases. CDR3: CASSLRSGGAGTEAFF. CDR3 DNA sequence: TGCGCCAGCAGCTTGAGGTCAGGGGGCGCGGGCACTGAAGCTTTCTTT.

This chain links TRBV27 with TRBJ1-5; D is uncertain. Germline lookup yields CDR1 MNHEY and CDR2 SMNVEV (reference sequence). Trimming took off 2 bases at V and 6 bases at J, with 8 bases between the two ends. The length of the CDR3 is 13 residues. The CDR3 DNA is TGTGCCAGCAGTTTACAGGTCGGTCAGCCCCAGCATTTT. Protein: CASSLQVGQPQHF.

The chain combines TRBV27 with TRBJ2-1; 8 positions agree with TRBD2. With 5 bases clipped from V and 0 bases from J, the junction kept 3 bases outside the gene matches. Germline V lookup: CDR1 MNHEY, CDR2 SMNVEV (reference sequence). CDR3 length: 15 amino acids. DNA for the CDR3: TGTGCCAGCAGTGCGGGAGGACTCTCCTACAATGAGCAGTTCTTC. Translating gives CASSAGGLSYNEQFF.

The chain joins TRBV11-2 to TRBJ1-2; perhaps TRBD1 as D (5 bases). V was cut by 2 bases and J by 7 bases, with 11 bases left in between. CDR1 and CDR2 from the germline V gene are SGHAT and FQNNGV. The CDR3 is 13 amino acids. This CDR3 reads CASSLLGVGGYTF. The CDR3 DNA is TGTGCCAGCAGCTTACTAGGGGTTGGTGGCTACACCTTC.

The rearrangement uses TRBV28 and TRBJ1-5; no clear D gene. The CDR3 is 13 amino acids. Deletions cut 5 bases from V and 3 bases from J, with 8 bases between. Germline V lookup: CDR1 MDHEN, CDR2 SYDVKM. CDR3 sequence (DNA): TGTGCCAGCAGTATGGACTACAATCAGCCCCAGCATTTT. This codes for CASSMDYNQPQHF.

The rearrangement uses TRBV5-1 and TRBJ2-7; D remains ambiguous. From germline, CDR1 is SGHRS and CDR2 YFSETQ. Trimming cost V 1 base and J 0 bases, with 11 bases left between them. CDR3 length: 15 residues. CDR3 region: CASSLRPAASYEQYF. The DNA for the CDR3 is TGCGCCAGCAGCTTGAGGCCGGCCGCCTCCTACGAGCAGTACTTC.

V is TRBV27 and J is TRBJ1-5, with D hard to call. Germline CDR1 MNHEY, CDR2 SMNVEV (reference sequence). The CDR3 has 17 amino acids. V dropped 1 base and J dropped 3 bases, with 16 bases sitting between them. The DNA of the CDR3 is TGTGCCAGCAGTTTATTGGGGAAGGGTAAGAACAATCAGCCCCAGCATTTT. The encoded protein is CASSLLGKGKNNQPQHF.

The CDR3: CASSQEGNTNQPQHF. The DNA of the CDR3 is TGCGCCAGCAGCCAAGAGGGAAACACCAATCAGCCCCAGCATTTT. This rearrangement joins TRBV4-1 to TRBJ1-5; no definite D call. Trimming removed 0 bases at V and 3 bases at J, with 9 bases between. The CDR3 is made up of 15 amino acids. CDR1 is MGHRA and CDR2 is YSYEKL in the germline V gene.

The chain employs TRBV11-2 and TRBJ1-1, with a weak D call TRBD1 (6 bases). CDR1 SGHAT and CDR2 FQNNGV come from the germline V gene. The CDR3 is made up of 12 amino acids. V gave up 1 base and J gave up 11 bases, with 11 bases separating them. CDR3 sequence reads: CASSLAQGSAFF. Written as DNA, the CDR3 is TGTGCCAGCAGCTTAGCACAGGGTAGTGCTTTCTTT.

The V call is TRBV29-1, the J call TRBJ1-4; 8 bases fit TRBD1. This CDR3 is built from 13 residues. Unmatched junction bases numbered 7, after V lost 5 bases and J lost 8 bases. Germline loops: CDR1 SQVTM, CDR2 ANQGSEA. The CDR3 region is CSVSDRVDEKLFF. The CDR3 DNA reads as TGCAGCGTTTCGGACAGGGTAGACGAAAAACTGTTTTTT.

The J gene is TRBJ2-3, the V gene TRBV11-2, with 12 bases aligning to TRBD2. This CDR3 has 16 amino acids. With V trimmed by 1 base and J by 2 bases, 1 base remained unmatched. Germline V CDR1 and CDR2: SGHAT, FQNNGV. CDR3 nucleotide sequence: TGTGCCAGCAGCTTAGGACTAGCGGGAGACACAGATACGCAGTATTTT. It specifies CASSLGLAGDTDTQYF.

This clone was counted only a few times. The chain employs TRBV2 and TRBJ1-2; D gene uncertain. Germline V gene data show CDR1 as SNHLY and CDR2 as FYNNEI. Trimming left V 2 bases short and J 7 bases short, with 11 bases between. This CDR3 has 13 residues. The CDR3, as DNA: TGTGCCAGCAGTGAAAGTCGTACTGGTGGCTACACCTTC. This sequence encodes CASSESRTGGYTF.

This clone was observed a single time. V and J are TRBV7-2 and TRBJ2-1; maybe TRBD2 (6 bases). Germline lookup yields CDR1 SGHTA and CDR2 FQGNSA. The CDR3 is 15 amino acids. Between the trimmed V and J ends, which lost 4 bases and 2 bases, there was a span of 12 bases. The CDR3 reads CASSYGTPTYNEQFF. The CDR3, as DNA: TGTGCCAGCAGCTACGGGACTCCGACCTACAATGAGCAGTTCTTC.